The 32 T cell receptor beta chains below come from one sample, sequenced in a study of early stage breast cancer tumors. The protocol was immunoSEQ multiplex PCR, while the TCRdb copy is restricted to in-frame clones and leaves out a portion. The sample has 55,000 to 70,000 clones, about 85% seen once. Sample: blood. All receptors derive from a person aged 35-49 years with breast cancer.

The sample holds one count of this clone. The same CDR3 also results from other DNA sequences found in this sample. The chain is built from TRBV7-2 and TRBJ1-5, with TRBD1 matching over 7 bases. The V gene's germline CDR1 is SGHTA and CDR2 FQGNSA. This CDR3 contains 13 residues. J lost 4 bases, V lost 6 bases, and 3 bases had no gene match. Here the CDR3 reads CASSLQGNQPQHF. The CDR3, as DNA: TGTGCCAGCAGTCTACAGGGGAATCAGCCCCAGCATTTT.

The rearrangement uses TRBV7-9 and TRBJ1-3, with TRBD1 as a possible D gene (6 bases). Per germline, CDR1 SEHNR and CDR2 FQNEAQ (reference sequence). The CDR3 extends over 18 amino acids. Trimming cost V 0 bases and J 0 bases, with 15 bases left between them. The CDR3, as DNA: TGTGCCAGCAGCTTAGCGAGGGGGGACTCTACCTCTGGAAACACCATATATTTT. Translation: CASSLARGDSTSGNTIYF.

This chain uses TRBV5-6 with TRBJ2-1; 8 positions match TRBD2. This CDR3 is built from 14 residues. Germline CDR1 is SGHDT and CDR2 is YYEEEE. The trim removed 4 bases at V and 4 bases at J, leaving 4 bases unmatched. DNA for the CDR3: TGTGCCAGCAGCATCCAGCGGGGGTACAATGAGCAGTTCTTC. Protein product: CASSIQRGYNEQFF.

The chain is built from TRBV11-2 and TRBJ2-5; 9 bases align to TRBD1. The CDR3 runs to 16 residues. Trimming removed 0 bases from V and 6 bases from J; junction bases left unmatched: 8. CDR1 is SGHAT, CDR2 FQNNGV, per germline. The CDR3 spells CASSLELTGGTKTQYF. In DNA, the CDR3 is TGTGCCAGCAGCTTAGAACTAACAGGGGGCACTAAGACCCAGTACTTC.

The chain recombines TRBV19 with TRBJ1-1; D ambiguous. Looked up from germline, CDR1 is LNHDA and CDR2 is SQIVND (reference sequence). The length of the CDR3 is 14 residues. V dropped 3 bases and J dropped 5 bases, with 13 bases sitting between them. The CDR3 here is CASSIVGIRTEAFF. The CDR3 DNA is TGTGCCAGTAGTATCGTAGGGATCCGGACTGAAGCTTTCTTT.

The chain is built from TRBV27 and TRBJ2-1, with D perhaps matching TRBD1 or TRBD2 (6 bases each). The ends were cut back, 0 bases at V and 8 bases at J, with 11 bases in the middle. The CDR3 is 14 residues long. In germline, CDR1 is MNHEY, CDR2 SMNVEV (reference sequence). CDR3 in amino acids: CASSLSGGGHEQFF. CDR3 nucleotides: TGTGCCAGCAGTTTATCAGGAGGGGGGCATGAGCAGTTCTTC.

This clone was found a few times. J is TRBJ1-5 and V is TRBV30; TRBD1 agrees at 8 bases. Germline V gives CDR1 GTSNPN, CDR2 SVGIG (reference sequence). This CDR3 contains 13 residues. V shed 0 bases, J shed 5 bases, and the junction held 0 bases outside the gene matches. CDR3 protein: CAWSVQGDQPQHF. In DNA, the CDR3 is TGTGCCTGGAGTGTACAGGGGGATCAGCCCCAGCATTTT.

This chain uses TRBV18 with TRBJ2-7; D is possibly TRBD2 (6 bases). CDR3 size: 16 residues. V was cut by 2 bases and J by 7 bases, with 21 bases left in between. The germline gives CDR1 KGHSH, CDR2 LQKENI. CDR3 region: CASSPKVFEGGGEQYF. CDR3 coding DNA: TGTGCCAGCTCACCAAAAGTCTTCGAGGGAGGCGGAGAGCAGTACTTC.

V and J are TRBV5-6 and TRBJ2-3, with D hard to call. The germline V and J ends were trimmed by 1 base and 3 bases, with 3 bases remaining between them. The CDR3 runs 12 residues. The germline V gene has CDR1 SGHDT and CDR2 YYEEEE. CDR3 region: CASSLMTDTQYF. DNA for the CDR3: TGTGCCAGCAGCTTGATGACAGATACGCAGTATTTT.

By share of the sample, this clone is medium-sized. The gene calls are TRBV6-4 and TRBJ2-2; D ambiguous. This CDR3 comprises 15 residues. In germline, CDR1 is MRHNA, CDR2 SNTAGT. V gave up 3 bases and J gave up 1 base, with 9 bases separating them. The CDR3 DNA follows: TGTGCCAGCAGTGAAGGAGTAGGGAACACCGGGGAGCTGTTTTTT. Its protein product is CASSEGVGNTGELFF.

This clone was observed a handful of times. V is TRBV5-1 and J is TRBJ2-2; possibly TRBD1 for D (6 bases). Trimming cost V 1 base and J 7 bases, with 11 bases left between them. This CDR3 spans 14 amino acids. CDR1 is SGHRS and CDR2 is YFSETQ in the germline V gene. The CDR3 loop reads CASSLQGLDGELFF. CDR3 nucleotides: TGCGCCAGCAGCTTGCAGGGGCTGGACGGGGAGCTGTTTTTT.

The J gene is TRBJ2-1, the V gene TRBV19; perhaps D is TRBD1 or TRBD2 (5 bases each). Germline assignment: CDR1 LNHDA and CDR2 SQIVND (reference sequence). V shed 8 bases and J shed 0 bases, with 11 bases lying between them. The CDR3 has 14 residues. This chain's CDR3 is CASRRDPSYNEQFF. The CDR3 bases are TGTGCCAGTCGAAGGGACCCCTCCTACAATGAGCAGTTCTTC. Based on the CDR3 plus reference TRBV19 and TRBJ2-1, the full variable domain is DGGITQSPKYLFRKEGQNVTLSCEQNLNHDAMYWYRQDPGQGLRLIYYSQIVNDFQKGDIAEGYSVSREKKESFPLTVTSAQKNPTAFYLCASRRDPSYNEQFFGPGTRLTVL.

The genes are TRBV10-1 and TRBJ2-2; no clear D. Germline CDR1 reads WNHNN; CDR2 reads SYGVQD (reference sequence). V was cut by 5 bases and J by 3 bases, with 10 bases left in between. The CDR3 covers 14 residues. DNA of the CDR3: TGCGCCAGCAGTCCTCAACGGTACACCGGGGAGCTGTTTTTT. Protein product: CASSPQRYTGELFF.

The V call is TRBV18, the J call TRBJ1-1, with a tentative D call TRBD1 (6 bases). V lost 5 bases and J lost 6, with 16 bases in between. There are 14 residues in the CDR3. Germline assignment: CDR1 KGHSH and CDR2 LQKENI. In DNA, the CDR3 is TGTGCCAGCTCAGGCACAGGGTTTGGCGCTGAAGCTTTCTTT. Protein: CASSGTGFGAEAFF. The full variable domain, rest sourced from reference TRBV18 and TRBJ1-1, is NAGVMQNPRHLVRRRGQEARLRCSPMKGHSHVYWYRQLPEEGLKFMVYLQKENIIDESGMPKERFSAEFPKEGPSILRIQQVVRGDSAAYFCASSGTGFGAEAFFGQGTRLTVV.

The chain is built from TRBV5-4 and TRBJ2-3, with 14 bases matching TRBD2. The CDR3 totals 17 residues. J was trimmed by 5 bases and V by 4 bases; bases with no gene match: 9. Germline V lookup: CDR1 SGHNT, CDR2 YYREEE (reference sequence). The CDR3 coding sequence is TGTGCCAGCAGCCAGGGACTAGCGGGAGTAATGGAAGATACGCAGTATTTT. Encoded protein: CASSQGLAGVMEDTQYF.

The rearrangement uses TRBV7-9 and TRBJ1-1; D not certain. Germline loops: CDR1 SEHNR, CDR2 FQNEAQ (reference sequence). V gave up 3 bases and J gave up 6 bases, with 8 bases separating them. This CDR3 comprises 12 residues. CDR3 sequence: CASSLEEPEAFF. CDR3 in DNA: TGTGCCAGCAGCTTGGAAGAGCCTGAAGCTTTCTTT.

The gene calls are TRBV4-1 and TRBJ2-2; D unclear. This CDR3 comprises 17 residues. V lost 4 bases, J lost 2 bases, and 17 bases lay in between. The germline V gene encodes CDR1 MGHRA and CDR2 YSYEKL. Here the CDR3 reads CASSLALSSQNTGELFF. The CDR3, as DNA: TGCGCCAGCAGCCTCGCTCTTAGCAGCCAAAACACCGGGGAGCTGTTTTTT.

The CDR3 coding sequence is TGTGCCAGCAGCTTAATGAGCCTCCAGGCGGGAGGGTCTCATGAGCAGTTCTTC. It is translated as CASSLMSLQAGGSHEQFF. V gene TRBV7-3 combines with J gene TRBJ2-1; 9 nucleotides match TRBD2. This CDR3 spans 18 amino acids. V dropped 1 base and J dropped 8; count of bases not matched to a gene: 15. CDR1 is SGHTA and CDR2 is FQGTGA in the germline V gene.

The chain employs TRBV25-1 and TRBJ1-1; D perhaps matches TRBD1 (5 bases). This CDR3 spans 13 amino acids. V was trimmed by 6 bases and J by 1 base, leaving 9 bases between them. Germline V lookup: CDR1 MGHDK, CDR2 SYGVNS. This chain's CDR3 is CASRTGRNTEAFF. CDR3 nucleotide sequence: TGTGCCAGCAGGACGGGGCGGAACACTGAAGCTTTCTTT.

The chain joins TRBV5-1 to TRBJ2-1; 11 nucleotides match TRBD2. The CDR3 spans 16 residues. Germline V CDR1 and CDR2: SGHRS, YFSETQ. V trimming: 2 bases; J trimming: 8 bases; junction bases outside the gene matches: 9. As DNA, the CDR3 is TGCGCCAGCAGCTTAGGGCTAGCGGGAGGTTCGGATGAGCAGTTCTTC. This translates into CASSLGLAGGSDEQFF.

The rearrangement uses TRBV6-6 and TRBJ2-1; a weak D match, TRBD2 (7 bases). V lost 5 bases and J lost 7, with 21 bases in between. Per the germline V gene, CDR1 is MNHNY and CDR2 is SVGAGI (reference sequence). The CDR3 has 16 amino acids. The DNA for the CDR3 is TGTGCCAGCAGTCCCGGGGCGGGGGCTCGGGGGAATGAGCAGTTCTTC. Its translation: CASSPGAGARGNEQFF.

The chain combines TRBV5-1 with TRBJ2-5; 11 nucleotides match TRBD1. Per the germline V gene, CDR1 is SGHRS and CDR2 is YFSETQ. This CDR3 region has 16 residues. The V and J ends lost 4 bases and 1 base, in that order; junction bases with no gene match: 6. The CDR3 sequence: CASSPAGTGGQETQYF. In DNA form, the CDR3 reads TGCGCCAGCAGCCCTGCTGGGACAGGGGGCCAAGAGACCCAGTACTTC. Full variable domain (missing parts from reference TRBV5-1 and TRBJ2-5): KAGVTQTPRYLIKTRGQQVTLSCSPISGHRSVSWYQQTPGQGLQFLFEYFSETQRNKGNFPGRFSGRQFSNSRSEMNVSTLELGDSALYLCASSPAGTGGQETQYFGPGTRLLVL.

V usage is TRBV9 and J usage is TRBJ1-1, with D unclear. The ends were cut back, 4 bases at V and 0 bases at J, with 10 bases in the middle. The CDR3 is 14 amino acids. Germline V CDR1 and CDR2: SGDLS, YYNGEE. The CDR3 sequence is CASSPGPLNTEAFF. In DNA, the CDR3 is TGTGCCAGCAGCCCCGGACCTCTGAACACTGAAGCTTTCTTT.

CDR3 DNA sequence: TGTGCCAGCAGCTTCGGAAGCCCCGGGGGAAACACTGAAGCTTTCTTT. Translated: CASSFGSPGGNTEAFF. The chain combines TRBV5-4 with TRBJ1-1; possible D gene TRBD1, 5 bases. This CDR3 has 16 amino acids. Germline lookup yields CDR1 SGHNT and CDR2 YYREEE (reference sequence). V was trimmed by 2 bases and J by 2 bases, leaving 16 bases between them.

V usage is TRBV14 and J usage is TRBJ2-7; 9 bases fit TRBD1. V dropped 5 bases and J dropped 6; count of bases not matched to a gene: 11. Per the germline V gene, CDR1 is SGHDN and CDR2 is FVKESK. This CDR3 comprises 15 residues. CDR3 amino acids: CASSTQQGARGEQYF. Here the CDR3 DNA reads TGTGCCAGCAGCACCCAACAGGGGGCGCGAGGCGAGCAGTACTTC.

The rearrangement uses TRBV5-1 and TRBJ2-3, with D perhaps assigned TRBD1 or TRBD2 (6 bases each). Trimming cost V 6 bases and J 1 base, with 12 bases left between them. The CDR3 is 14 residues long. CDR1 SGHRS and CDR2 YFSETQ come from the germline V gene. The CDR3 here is CASTLGGRTDTQYF. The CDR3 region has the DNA TGCGCCAGCACCCTCGGGGGCCGCACAGATACGCAGTATTTT.

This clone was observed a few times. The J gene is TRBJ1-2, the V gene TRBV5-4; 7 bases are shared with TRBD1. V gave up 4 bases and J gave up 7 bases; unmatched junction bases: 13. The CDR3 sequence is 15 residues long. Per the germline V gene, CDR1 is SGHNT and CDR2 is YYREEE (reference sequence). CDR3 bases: TGTGCCAGCAGCCTCCGGACAGGAACAGTTCTTGGCTACACCTTC. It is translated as CASSLRTGTVLGYTF.

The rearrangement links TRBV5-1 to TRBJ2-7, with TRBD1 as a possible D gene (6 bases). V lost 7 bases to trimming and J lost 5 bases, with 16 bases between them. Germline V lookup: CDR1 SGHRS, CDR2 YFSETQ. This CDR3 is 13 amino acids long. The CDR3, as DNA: TGCGCCAGCCGGAGGTTTGGGGGCGACGAGCAGTACTTC. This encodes CASRRFGGDEQYF.

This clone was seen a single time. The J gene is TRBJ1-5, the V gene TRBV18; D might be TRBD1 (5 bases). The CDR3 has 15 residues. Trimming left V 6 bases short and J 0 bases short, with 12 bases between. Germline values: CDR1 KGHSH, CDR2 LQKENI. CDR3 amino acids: CASSAGQDSNQPQHF. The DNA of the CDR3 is TGTGCCAGCTCTGCAGGACAAGATAGCAATCAGCCCCAGCATTTT. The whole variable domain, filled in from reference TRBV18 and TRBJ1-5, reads NAGVMQNPRHLVRRRGQEARLRCSPMKGHSHVYWYRQLPEEGLKFMVYLQKENIIDESGMPKERFSAEFPKEGPSILRIQQVVRGDSAAYFCASSAGQDSNQPQHFGDGTRLSIL.

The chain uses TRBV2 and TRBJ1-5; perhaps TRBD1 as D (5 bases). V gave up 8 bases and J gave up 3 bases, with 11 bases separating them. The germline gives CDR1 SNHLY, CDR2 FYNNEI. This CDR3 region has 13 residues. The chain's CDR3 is CASGRGVNQPQHF. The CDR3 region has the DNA TGTGCCAGCGGGCGGGGGGTCAATCAGCCCCAGCATTTT.

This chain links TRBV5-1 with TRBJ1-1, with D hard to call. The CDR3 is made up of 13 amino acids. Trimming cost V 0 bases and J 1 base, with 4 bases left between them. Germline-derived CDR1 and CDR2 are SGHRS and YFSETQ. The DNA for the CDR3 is TGCGCCAGCAGCTTGGTGGCGAACACTGAAGCTTTCTTT. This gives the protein CASSLVANTEAFF. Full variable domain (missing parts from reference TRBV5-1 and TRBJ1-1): KAGVTQTPRYLIKTRGQQVTLSCSPISGHRSVSWYQQTPGQGLQFLFEYFSETQRNKGNFPGRFSGRQFSNSRSEMNVSTLELGDSALYLCASSLVANTEAFFGQGTRLTVV.

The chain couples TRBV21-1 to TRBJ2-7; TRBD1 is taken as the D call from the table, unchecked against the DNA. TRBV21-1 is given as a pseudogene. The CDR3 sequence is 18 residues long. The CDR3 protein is CASSNVRQGFGGSYEQYF. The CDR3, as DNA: TGTGCCAGCAGCAACGTGAGACAGGGTTTTGGAGGAAGCTACGAGCAGTACTTC.